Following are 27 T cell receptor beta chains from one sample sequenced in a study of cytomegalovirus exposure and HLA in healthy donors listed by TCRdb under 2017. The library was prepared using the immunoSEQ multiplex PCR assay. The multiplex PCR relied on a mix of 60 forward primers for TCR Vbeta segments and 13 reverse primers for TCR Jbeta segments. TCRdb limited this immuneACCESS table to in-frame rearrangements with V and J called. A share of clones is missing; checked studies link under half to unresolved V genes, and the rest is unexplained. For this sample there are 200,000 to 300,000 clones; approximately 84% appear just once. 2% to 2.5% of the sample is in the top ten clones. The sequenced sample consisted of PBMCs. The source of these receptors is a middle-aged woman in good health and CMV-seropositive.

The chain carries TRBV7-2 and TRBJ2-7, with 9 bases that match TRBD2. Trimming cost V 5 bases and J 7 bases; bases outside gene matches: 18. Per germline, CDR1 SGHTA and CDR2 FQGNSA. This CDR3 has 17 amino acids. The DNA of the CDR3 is TGTGCCAGCAGCAGGGAGGCGTTTAGCGGGGGACCGAGGGAGCAGTACTTC. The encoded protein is CASSREAFSGGPREQYF.

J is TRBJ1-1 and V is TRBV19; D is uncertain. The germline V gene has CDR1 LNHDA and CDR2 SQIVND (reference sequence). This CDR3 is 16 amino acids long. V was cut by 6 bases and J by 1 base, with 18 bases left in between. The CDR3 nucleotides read TGTGCCAGTAGCCGCCAGCGGGGAACAACGAACACTGAAGCTTTCTTT. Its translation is CASSRQRGTTNTEAFF.

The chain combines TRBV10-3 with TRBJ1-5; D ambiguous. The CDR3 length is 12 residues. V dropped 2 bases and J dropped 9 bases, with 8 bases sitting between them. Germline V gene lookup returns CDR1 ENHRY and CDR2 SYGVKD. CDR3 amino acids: CAISEDIRPQHF. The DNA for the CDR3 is TGTGCCATCAGTGAGGACATCCGGCCCCAGCATTTT.

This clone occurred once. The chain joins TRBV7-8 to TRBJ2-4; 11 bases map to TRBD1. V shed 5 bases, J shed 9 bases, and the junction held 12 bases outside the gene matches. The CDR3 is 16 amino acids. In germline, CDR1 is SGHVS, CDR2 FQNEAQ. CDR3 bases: TGTGCCAGCAGCCCTAGAGCCGTGGACAGGGGGCGCATTCAGTACTTC. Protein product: CASSPRAVDRGRIQYF.

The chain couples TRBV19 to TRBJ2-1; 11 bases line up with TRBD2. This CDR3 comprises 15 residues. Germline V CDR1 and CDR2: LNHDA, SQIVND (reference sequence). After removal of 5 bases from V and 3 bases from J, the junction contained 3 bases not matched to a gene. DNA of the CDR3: TGTGCCAGTAGTGTAGCGGGAGGGAGCTACAATGAGCAGTTCTTC. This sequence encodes CASSVAGGSYNEQFF.

DNA of the CDR3: TGTGCCAGCAGCCAAGATATAACGGGCCAAGAGACCCAGTACTTC. Its translation: CASSQDITGQETQYF. The gene calls are TRBV14 and TRBJ2-5; D is undetermined. Trimming cost V 0 bases and J 1 base, with 9 bases left between them. Germline values: CDR1 SGHDN, CDR2 FVKESK. CDR3 length: 15 residues.

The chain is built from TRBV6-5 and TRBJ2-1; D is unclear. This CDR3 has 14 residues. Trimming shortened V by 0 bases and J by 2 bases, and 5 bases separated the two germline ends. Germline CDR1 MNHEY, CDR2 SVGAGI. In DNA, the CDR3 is TGTGCCAGCAGTTACTCGTCGGCCTACAATGAGCAGTTCTTC. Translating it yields CASSYSSAYNEQFF.

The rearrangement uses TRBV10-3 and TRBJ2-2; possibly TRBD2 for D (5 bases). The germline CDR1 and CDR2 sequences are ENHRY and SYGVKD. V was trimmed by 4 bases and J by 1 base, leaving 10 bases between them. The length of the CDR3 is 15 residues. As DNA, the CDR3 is TGTGCCATCAGTGGGGGAGACCTGAACACCGGGGAGCTGTTTTTT. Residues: CAISGGDLNTGELFF.

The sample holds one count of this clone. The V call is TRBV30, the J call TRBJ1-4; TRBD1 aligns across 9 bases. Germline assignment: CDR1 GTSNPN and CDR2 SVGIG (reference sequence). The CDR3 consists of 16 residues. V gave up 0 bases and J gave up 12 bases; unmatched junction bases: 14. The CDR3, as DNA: TGTGCCTGGAGTGTACAGGGGGCCGCACCTCCTGTGGAACTGTTTTTT. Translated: CAWSVQGAAPPVELFF. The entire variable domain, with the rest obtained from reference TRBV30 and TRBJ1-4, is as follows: SQTIHQWPATLVQPVGSPLSLECTVEGTSNPNLYWYRQAAGRGLQLLFYSVGIGQISSEVPQNLSASRPQDRQFILSSKKLLLSDSGFYLCAWSVQGAAPPVELFFGSGTQLSVL.

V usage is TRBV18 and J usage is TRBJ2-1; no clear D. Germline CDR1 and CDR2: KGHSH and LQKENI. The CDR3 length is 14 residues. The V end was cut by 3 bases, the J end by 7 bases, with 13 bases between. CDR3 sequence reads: CASSPTTPPNEQFF. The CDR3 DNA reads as TGTGCCAGCTCACCCACTACTCCGCCGAATGAGCAGTTCTTC.

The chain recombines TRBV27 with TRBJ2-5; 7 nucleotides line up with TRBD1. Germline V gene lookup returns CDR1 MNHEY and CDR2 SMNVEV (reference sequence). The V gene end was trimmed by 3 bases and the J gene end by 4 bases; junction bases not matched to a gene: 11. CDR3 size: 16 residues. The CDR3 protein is CASSFNSGQKRETQYF. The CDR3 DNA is TGTGCCAGCAGTTTTAACTCGGGACAGAAAAGAGAGACCCAGTACTTC.

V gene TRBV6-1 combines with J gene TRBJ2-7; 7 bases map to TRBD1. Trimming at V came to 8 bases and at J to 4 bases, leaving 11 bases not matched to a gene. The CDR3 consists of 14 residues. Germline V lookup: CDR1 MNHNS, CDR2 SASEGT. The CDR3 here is CASEWDSPWYEQYF. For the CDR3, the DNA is TGTGCCAGCGAGTGGGACAGCCCATGGTACGAGCAGTACTTC.

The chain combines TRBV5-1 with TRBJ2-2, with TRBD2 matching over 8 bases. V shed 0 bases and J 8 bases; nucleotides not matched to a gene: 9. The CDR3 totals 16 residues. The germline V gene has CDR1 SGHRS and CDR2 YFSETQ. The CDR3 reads CASSLGAGGPLGELFF. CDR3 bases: TGCGCCAGCAGCTTGGGTGCGGGAGGCCCTCTGGGGGAGCTGTTTTTT. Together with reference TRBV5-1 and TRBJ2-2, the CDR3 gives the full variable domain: KAGVTQTPRYLIKTRGQQVTLSCSPISGHRSVSWYQQTPGQGLQFLFEYFSETQRNKGNFPGRFSGRQFSNSRSEMNVSTLELGDSALYLCASSLGAGGPLGELFFGEGSRLTVL.

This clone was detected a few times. Here the CDR3 reads CSAPGLVADTQYF. In DNA form, the CDR3 reads TGCAGCGCCCCCGGACTAGTTGCAGATACGCAGTATTTT. The rearrangement uses TRBV29-1 and TRBJ2-3, with TRBD2 identical over 7 bases. This CDR3 spans 13 amino acids. Per germline, CDR1 SQVTM and CDR2 ANQGSEA. With V trimmed by 7 bases and J by 4 bases, 8 bases remained unmatched.

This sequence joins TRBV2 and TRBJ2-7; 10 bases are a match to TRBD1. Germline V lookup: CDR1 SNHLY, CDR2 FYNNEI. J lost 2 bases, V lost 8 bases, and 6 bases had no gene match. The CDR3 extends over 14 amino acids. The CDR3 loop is CASGDRGRAYEQYF. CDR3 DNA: TGTGCCAGCGGGGACAGGGGCAGGGCCTACGAGCAGTACTTC. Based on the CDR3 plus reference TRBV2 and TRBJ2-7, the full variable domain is EPEVTQTPSHQVTQMGQEVILRCVPISNHLYFYWYRQILGQKVEFLVSFYNNEISEKSEIFDDQFSVERPDGSNFTLKIRSTKLEDSAMYFCASGDRGRAYEQYFGPGTRLTVT.

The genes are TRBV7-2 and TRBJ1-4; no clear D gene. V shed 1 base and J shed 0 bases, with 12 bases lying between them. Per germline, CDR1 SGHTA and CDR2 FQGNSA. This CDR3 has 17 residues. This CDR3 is CASSLGEGFATNEKLFF. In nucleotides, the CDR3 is TGTGCCAGCAGCTTAGGAGAGGGTTTTGCAACTAATGAAAAACTGTTTTTT.

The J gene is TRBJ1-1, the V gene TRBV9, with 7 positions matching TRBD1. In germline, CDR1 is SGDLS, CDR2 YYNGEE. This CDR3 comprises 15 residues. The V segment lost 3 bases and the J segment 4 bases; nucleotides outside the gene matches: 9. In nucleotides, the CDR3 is TGTGCCAGCAGCGCACAAGGGGGCTTTGGCACTGAAGCTTTCTTT. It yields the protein CASSAQGGFGTEAFF.

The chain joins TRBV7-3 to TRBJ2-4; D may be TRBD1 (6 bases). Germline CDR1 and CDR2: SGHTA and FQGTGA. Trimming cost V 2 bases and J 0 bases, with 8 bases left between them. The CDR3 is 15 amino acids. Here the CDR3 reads CASSLWGLAKNIQYF. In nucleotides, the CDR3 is TGTGCCAGCAGCTTATGGGGGCTAGCCAAAAACATTCAGTACTTC.

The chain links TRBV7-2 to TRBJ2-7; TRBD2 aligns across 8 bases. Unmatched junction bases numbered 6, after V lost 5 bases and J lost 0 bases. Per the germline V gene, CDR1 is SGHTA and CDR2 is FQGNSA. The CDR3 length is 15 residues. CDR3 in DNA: TGTGCCAGCAGCCGCGTGGCGGGAGGCTCCTACGAGCAGTACTTC. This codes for CASSRVAGGSYEQYF.

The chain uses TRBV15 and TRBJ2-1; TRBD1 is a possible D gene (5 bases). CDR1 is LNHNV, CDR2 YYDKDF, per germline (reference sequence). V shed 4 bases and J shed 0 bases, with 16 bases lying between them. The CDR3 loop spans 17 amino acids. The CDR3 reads CATSTTPQGSSYNEQFF. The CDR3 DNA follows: TGTGCCACCAGCACAACCCCCCAGGGCAGCTCCTACAATGAGCAGTTCTTC.

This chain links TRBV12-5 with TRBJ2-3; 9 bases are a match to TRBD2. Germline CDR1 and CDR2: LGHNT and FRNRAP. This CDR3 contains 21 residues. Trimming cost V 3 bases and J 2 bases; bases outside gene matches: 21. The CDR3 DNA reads TGTGCTAGTGGTTTAGGTTTAGTAGCGGGAGACCTCACTGTTAACACAGATACGCAGTATTTT. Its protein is CASGLGLVAGDLTVNTDTQYF.

The CDR3 loop reads CASSGVPGRTSNEQFF. CDR3 coding DNA: TGTGCCAGCAGTGGGGTTCCGGGTCGGACATCAAATGAGCAGTTCTTC. V and J are TRBV27 and TRBJ2-1, with D tentatively TRBD1 (5 bases). V was shortened by 5 bases and J by 7 bases, with 21 bases between the two germline ends. This CDR3 spans 16 amino acids. Looked up from germline, CDR1 is MNHEY and CDR2 is SMNVEV (reference sequence).

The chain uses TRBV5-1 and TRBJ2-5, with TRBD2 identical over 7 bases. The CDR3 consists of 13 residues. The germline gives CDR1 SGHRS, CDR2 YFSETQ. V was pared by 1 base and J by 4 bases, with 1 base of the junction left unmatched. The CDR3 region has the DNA TGCGCCAGCAGCTTGCCTAGCGGAGAGACCCAGTACTTC. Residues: CASSLPSGETQYF.

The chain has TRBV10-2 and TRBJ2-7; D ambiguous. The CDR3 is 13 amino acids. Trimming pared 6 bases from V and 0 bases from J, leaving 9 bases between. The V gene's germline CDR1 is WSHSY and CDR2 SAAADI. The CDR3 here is CASRLPSSYEQYF. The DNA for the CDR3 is TGCGCCAGCAGACTCCCGAGCTCCTACGAGCAGTACTTC.

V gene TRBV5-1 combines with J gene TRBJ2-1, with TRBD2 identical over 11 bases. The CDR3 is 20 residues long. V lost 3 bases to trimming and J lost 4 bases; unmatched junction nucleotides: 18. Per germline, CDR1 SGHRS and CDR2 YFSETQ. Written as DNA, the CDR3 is TGCGCCAGCAGCTCGGATCGGACTAGCGGGCCGTTGGTCATATACAATGAGCAGTTCTTC. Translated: CASSSDRTSGPLVIYNEQFF.

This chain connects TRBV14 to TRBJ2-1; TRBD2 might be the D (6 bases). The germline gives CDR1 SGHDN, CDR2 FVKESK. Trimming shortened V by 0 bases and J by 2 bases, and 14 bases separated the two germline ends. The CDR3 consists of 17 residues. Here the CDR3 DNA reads TGTGCCAGCAGCCAAGATTTGGGAACTAGCCCCTACAATGAGCAGTTCTTC. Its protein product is CASSQDLGTSPYNEQFF.

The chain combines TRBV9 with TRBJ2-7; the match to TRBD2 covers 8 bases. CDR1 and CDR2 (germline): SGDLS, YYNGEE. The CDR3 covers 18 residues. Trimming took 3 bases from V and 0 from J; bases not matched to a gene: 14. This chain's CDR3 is CASSAGHSLAGSSYEQYF. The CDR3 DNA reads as TGTGCCAGCAGCGCGGGGCACAGTCTAGCGGGTAGCTCCTACGAGCAGTACTTC.